The 19 T cell receptor beta chains below were found in one sample sequenced in a study of glioma-infiltrating T cells after dendritic cell vaccination. Indicated time point: after dendritic cell vaccination, including at tumor progression/relapse. Sequenced by immunoSEQ multiplex PCR; TCRdb stores in-frame clones only, minus some. Seen here are 85,000 or so clones, 85% observed once, and the top ten hold around 9.3%. Here the sequenced sample was blood, taken after dendritic cell vaccination. These receptors originate from a human donor with glioblastoma.

The chain carries TRBV29-1 and TRBJ1-6, with D maybe TRBD1 (5 bases). V lost 1 base to trimming and J lost 6 bases, with 16 bases between them. Germline CDR1 SQVTM, CDR2 ANQGSEA. The CDR3 extends over 16 amino acids. The DNA for the CDR3 is TGCAGCGTTGAAGTGGGGACTAGACAGACTAATTCACCCCTCCACTTT. Protein sequence: CSVEVGTRQTNSPLHF.

The chain recombines TRBV7-8 with TRBJ1-1, with TRBD1 identical over 10 bases. Trimming at V came to 5 bases and at J to 3 bases, leaving 6 bases not matched to a gene. CDR1 is SGHVS, CDR2 FQNEAQ, per germline. This CDR3 contains 15 residues. The CDR3 loop is CASSPRTGGDTEAFF. CDR3 DNA: TGTGCCAGCAGCCCACGGACAGGGGGTGACACTGAAGCTTTCTTT.

The sample holds many counts of this clone. This rearrangement joins TRBV28 to TRBJ2-1; 7 nucleotides agree with TRBD2. Germline assignment: CDR1 MDHEN and CDR2 SYDVKM. Unmatched junction bases numbered 12, after V lost 7 bases and J lost 0 bases. The CDR3 has 17 amino acids. CDR3 coding DNA: TGTGCCAGCACCAGTGGGGGGGATAAGAGCTCCTACAATGAGCAGTTCTTC. Translation gives CASTSGGDKSSYNEQFF.

The chain combines TRBV5-1 with TRBJ2-7; D not certain. V lost 0 bases and J 4 bases, leaving 11 bases between the germline ends. The length of the CDR3 is 14 residues. Germline V gives CDR1 SGHRS, CDR2 YFSETQ. The CDR3 sequence: CASSLASNTYEQYF. The CDR3 nucleotides read TGCGCCAGCAGCTTGGCTAGTAACACTTACGAGCAGTACTTC.

The CDR3 DNA reads TGTGCCTGGAGTGTGGGGAGCTCCTACGAGCAGTACTTC. Its protein product is CAWSVGSSYEQYF. The genes are TRBV30 and TRBJ2-7; maybe TRBD2 (5 bases). This CDR3 contains 13 residues. Germline V lookup: CDR1 GTSNPN, CDR2 SVGIG (reference sequence). Between the trimmed V and J ends, which lost 0 bases and 0 bases, there was a span of 6 bases. The whole variable domain, filled in from reference TRBV30 and TRBJ2-7, reads SQTIHQWPATLVQPVGSPLSLECTVEGTSNPNLYWYRQAAGRGLQLLFYSVGIGQISSEVPQNLSASRPQDRQFILSSKKLLLSDSGFYLCAWSVGSSYEQYFGPGTRLTVT.

In DNA form, the CDR3 reads TGTGCCAGCAGTGAAGACGTCAGGGGGCCTCACTACGAGCAGTACTTC. Its translation: CASSEDVRGPHYEQYF. This chain joins TRBV6-1 and TRBJ2-7; 8 nucleotides align to TRBD1. The CDR3 runs 16 residues. The germline V gene has CDR1 MNHNS and CDR2 SASEGT. V shed 1 base and J 3 bases; nucleotides not matched to a gene: 8.

The table lists this clone with a count of one. CDR3 in amino acids: CASADKEQGVFTGYTF. The CDR3, as DNA: TGTGCCAGCGCGGATAAGGAACAGGGGGTGTTTACGGGCTACACCTTC. The gene calls are TRBV2 and TRBJ1-2, with TRBD1 matching 8 bases. Germline V lookup: CDR1 SNHLY, CDR2 FYNNEI. CDR3 length: 16 residues. V lost 8 bases, J lost 8 bases, and 19 bases stayed unmatched.

CDR3 sequence reads: CTSSQERQYNSPLHF. The CDR3 DNA reads TGCACCAGCAGCCAAGAGCGGCAGTATAATTCACCCCTCCACTTT. The chain joins TRBV1 to TRBJ1-6. TRBV1 is noted as a pseudogene. The CDR3 is made up of 15 amino acids.

This chain connects TRBV29-1 to TRBJ1-2, with D hard to call. The CDR3 loop spans 12 amino acids. Germline CDR1 and CDR2: SQVTM and ANQGSEA. Trimming took off 1 base at V and 2 bases at J, with 5 bases between the two ends. Written as DNA, the CDR3 is TGCAGCGTTGAAGGCAGGAACTATGGCTACACCTTC. It encodes CSVEGRNYGYTF.

The chain is built from TRBV27 and TRBJ1-1, with D hard to call. The V end was cut by 10 bases, the J end by 5 bases, with 11 bases between. This CDR3 spans 11 amino acids. The germline V gene has CDR1 MNHEY and CDR2 SMNVEV (reference sequence). The CDR3 nucleotides read TGTGCCACCAAACAGCGGACTGAAGCTTTCTTT. The encoded protein is CATKQRTEAFF.

The chain has TRBV9 and TRBJ1-1; the match to TRBD1 covers 8 bases. Germline trimming cut 1 base from V and 5 bases from J; bases unmatched to any gene: 22. Per the germline V gene, CDR1 is SGDLS and CDR2 is YYNGEE. The CDR3 extends over 20 amino acids. Written as DNA, the CDR3 is TGTGCCAGCAGCGTAAACCCCGTCGCCCGGTATAGGACAGGGTTGACTGAAGCTTTCTTT. It is translated as CASSVNPVARYRTGLTEAFF.

The chain uses TRBV5-1 and TRBJ2-5, with 11 nucleotides matching TRBD1. The CDR3 contains 15 residues. The V and J ends lost 3 bases and 2 bases, in that order; junction bases with no gene match: 3. CDR1 is SGHRS and CDR2 is YFSETQ in the germline V gene. The CDR3 protein is CASSWTGGIQETQYF. The CDR3 DNA is TGCGCCAGCAGCTGGACAGGGGGCATTCAAGAGACCCAGTACTTC.

This chain uses TRBV27 with TRBJ1-5; 7 nucleotides agree with TRBD1. Germline V CDR1 and CDR2: MNHEY, SMNVEV (reference sequence). The length of the CDR3 is 14 residues. V dropped 3 bases and J dropped 6; count of bases not matched to a gene: 5. The chain's CDR3 is CASSFQGGGQPQHF. The CDR3 bases are TGTGCCAGCAGTTTCCAGGGGGGCGGTCAGCCCCAGCATTTT.

This clone has more than one count but fewer than ten. V is TRBV6-6 and J is TRBJ2-7; unclear D gene. The CDR3 has 14 amino acids. CDR1 is MNHNY, CDR2 SVGAGI, per germline (reference sequence). V shed 3 bases and J shed 2 bases, with 11 bases lying between them. The CDR3 DNA reads TGTGCCAGCAGTTATCCGCCCACAACCTACGAGCAGTACTTC. Protein: CASSYPPTTYEQYF.

The chain couples TRBV28 to TRBJ2-1; perhaps TRBD1 as D (5 bases). V was trimmed by 6 bases and J by 8 bases, leaving 20 bases between them. The V gene's germline CDR1 is MDHEN and CDR2 SYDVKM. The CDR3 runs 15 residues. The CDR3 here is CASSPPRGRAYEQFF. DNA for the CDR3: TGTGCCAGCAGCCCCCCGCGCGGCAGGGCTTATGAGCAGTTCTTC.

This chain uses TRBV30 with TRBJ2-1; D is possibly TRBD2 (5 bases). CDR1 GTSNPN and CDR2 SVGIG come from the germline V gene (reference sequence). The CDR3 spans 13 residues. V was cut by 4 bases and J by 11 bases, with 18 bases left in between. The CDR3 DNA reads as TGTGCCTGGACCGGATTAGCGCCGAGAAAGCAGTTCTTC. Protein product: CAWTGLAPRKQFF.

Only one count was recorded for this clone. The V gene is TRBV19, the J gene TRBJ2-7; D ambiguous. The CDR3 has 14 amino acids. The germline V gene has CDR1 LNHDA and CDR2 SQIVND (reference sequence). With 3 bases removed from V and 2 bases from J, the gap between germline ends came to 11 bases. CDR3 sequence (DNA): TGTGCCAGTAGTATTTCGCGGAGAGCCTACGAGCAGTACTTC. Translated: CASSISRRAYEQYF.

This rearrangement joins TRBV11-3 to TRBJ1-1, with no clear D. The CDR3 loop spans 13 amino acids. Germline V lookup: CDR1 SGHNT, CDR2 YENEEA. The ends were cut back, 2 bases at V and 1 base at J, with 5 bases in the middle. The CDR3 protein is CASSLQENTEAFF. The CDR3 DNA is TGTGCCAGCAGCTTACAGGAGAACACTGAAGCTTTCTTT.

The table lists this clone with a few counts. The genes are TRBV7-8 and TRBJ2-3; 11 nucleotides line up with TRBD2. Looked up from germline, CDR1 is SGHVS and CDR2 is FQNEAQ. The CDR3 totals 17 residues. The ends lost 4 bases at V and 6 bases at J; junction bases unmatched: 12. The CDR3 DNA follows: TGTGCCAGCAGCTCGTTACTAGCGGGAGACAAAGCTGATACGCAGTATTTT. Translation: CASSSLLAGDKADTQYF.